The rows below give T cell receptor beta chains drawn from one sample of a study of blood T cell repertoires in COVID-19. Measured with immunoSEQ multiplex PCR; TCRdb has only the in-frame clones, and not every one. Among over 150,000 clones, 82% were seen once, and the ten largest hold about 10%. Sequenced sample: peripheral blood. Source of these receptors: a woman aged 80 or over with active or convalescent COVID-19. Both conserved end residues are part of each CDR3. The D gene is left open where the match is weak. Clone size is not always given. Where it is, it says once, few, many or a class for expanded clones.

CASSERGRANTGELFF,TGTGCCAGCAGTGAACGCGGGAGGGCCAACACCGGGGAGCTGTTTTTT,.,TRBV6-1,TRBJ2-2,TRBD2
CASSLAGVNTEAFF,TGTGCCAGCAGCTTAGCCGGGGTCAACACTGAAGCTTTCTTT,.,TRBV7-6,TRBJ1-1,.
CASSLILSANTGELFF,TGTGCCAGCAGTTTGATACTATCAGCGAACACCGGGGAGCTGTTTTTT,.,TRBV28,TRBJ2-2,.
CASSTPPYRGRMNTEAFF,TGTGCCAGCAGCACGCCGCCTTACAGGGGCCGCATGAACACTGAAGCTTTCTTT,once,TRBV21-1,TRBJ1-1,.
CALGLKGDYGYTF,TGTGCCCTGGGTTTGAAGGGGGACTATGGCTACACCTTC,.,TRBV30,TRBJ1-2,.
CATLQAGDTGELFF,TGTGCCACCCTCCAAGCGGGAGACACCGGGGAGCTGTTTTTT,.,TRBV19,TRBJ2-2,TRBD2
CSASRREGVKFF,TGCAGTGCTAGTAGGCGGGAGGGGGTAAAGTTCTTC,once,TRBV20-1,TRBJ2-1,TRBD2
CASSPAGGRPAYEQYF,TGCGCCAGCAGCCCGGCGGGGGGCCGACCGGCCTACGAGCAGTACTTC,.,TRBV5-1,TRBJ2-7,TRBD2
CASIKSGGANTIYF,TGTGCCAGCATTAAGTCCGGAGGTGCAAACACCATATATTTT,.,TRBV6-5,TRBJ1-3,.
CASSKKAGDTDTQYF,TGTGCCAGCAGCAAAAAGGCAGGGGACACAGATACGCAGTATTTT,.,TRBV5-4,TRBJ2-3,.
CASSFEGRPNYGYTF,TGTGCCAGCAGCTTTGAGGGGAGGCCTAACTATGGCTACACCTTC,once,TRBV5-6,TRBJ1-2,.
CASADDRGNYGYTF,TGTGCCAGCGCGGACGACAGGGGTAACTATGGCTACACCTTC,.,TRBV28,TRBJ1-2,TRBD1
CASSLRVNSPLHF,TGTGCCAGCAGCCTACGGGTTAATTCACCCCTCCACTTT,.,TRBV3-1/TRBV3-2,TRBJ1-6,.
CASSLTTSGSADTQYF,TGTGCCAGCAGCTTAACGACTAGCGGGAGTGCAGATACGCAGTATTTT,.,TRBV7-3,TRBJ2-3,TRBD2
CASRRMNTEAFF,TGTGCCAGCCGGAGAATGAACACTGAAGCTTTCTTT,.,TRBV28,TRBJ1-1,.
CASSEGLAGGPLGGQYF,TGTGCCAGCAGTGAGGGACTAGCGGGAGGACCTCTCGGGGGGCAGTATTTT,.,TRBV6-1,TRBJ2-3,TRBD2
CASSLVGRSGSPLHF,TGTGCCAGCAGCTTAGTTGGCAGGTCAGGATCACCCCTCCACTTT,few,TRBV7-6,TRBJ1-6,.
CASSAGLARETQYF,TGTGCCAGTAGCGCCGGACTAGCGAGGGAGACCCAGTACTTC,.,TRBV19,TRBJ2-5,TRBD2
CASSLTGGAPYEQYF,TGTGCCAGCAGCTTAACAGGGGGTGCACCCTACGAGCAGTACTTC,.,TRBV7-6,TRBJ2-7,TRBD1
CASSLGSGRGDLNNQPQHF,TGTGCCAGCAGCTTAGGATCAGGGAGGGGGGATCTGAACAATCAGCCCCAGCATTTT,once,TRBV7-8,TRBJ1-5,.
CASTRQSYEQYF,TGTGCCAGCACCAGACAGTCCTACGAGCAGTACTTC,.,TRBV7-2,TRBJ2-7,.
CASSLDSHNEQFF,TGCGCCAGCAGCCTCGACTCACACAATGAGCAGTTCTTC,.,TRBV5-1,TRBJ2-1,.
CASSLSQQVRGYTF,TGTGCCAGCAGCTTGTCTCAACAAGTGAGGGGCTACACCTTC,.,TRBV7-2,TRBJ1-2,.